The clone carrying this TCR beta chain ranks as medium-sized. Its antigen is unidentified. TCRdb re-clonotyped the PCR reads through MiXCR. The sample includes fewer than 35,000 clones, about a fifth seen only once; the top ten take approximately 3%. This sample is drawn from a study of metastatic and nonmetastatic thyroid tumors. Study results and limitations: Relative to benign nodules, malignant thyroid tumors were reportedly characterized by significantly elevated TCR beta diversity in blood and tumor.

Patients had received no treatment of any kind before thyroid surgery. V lost 0 bases, J lost 6 bases, and 3 bases stayed unmatched. Germline-derived CDR1 and CDR2 are SGHTA and FQGNSA. This CDR3 is built from 14 residues. This chain joins TRBV7-2 and TRBJ2-7, with TRBD2 identical over 9 bases. The material sequenced was tumor tissue. The receptor comes from a male donor with papillary thyroid cancer or a benign thyroid nodule (not recorded which). Some clones in this sample may be carry-over from other donors' samples. The CDR3 protein is CASSLAGGRAEQYF. CDR3 DNA sequence: TGTGCCAGCAGCTTAGCAGGCGGGAGGGCCGAGCAGTACTTC.